This is a list of T cell receptor beta chains from one sample in a study of somatic mutations in cytotoxic T cells in rheumatoid arthritis. Repertoires were generated with immunoSEQ multiplex PCR, while TCRdb's copy carries only in-frame clones and drops some. The sample has about 16,000 clones; roughly 77% are singletons. Sequencing used CD8+ T cells sorted from blood. All receptors come from an adult with rheumatoid arthritis. Both conserved end residues are trimmed from each CDR3.

j_gene	v_gene	CDR3aa
TRBJ2-2	TRBV9	ASSDGTAENTGELF
TRBJ1-5	TRBV19	ASSIGQGGQPQH
TRBJ2-7	TRBV11-2	ASSLGTGGYEQY
TRBJ2-7	TRBV6-1	ASSTTSDSYEQY
TRBJ2-2	TRBV7-3	ASSLTSGGAAGELF
TRBJ1-4	TRBV6-1	ASSEGGQGSEKLF
TRBJ1-1	TRBV2	ASSNPLGQGAKNTEAF
TRBJ1-6	TRBV27	ASSLIWLGGSPLH
TRBJ1-5	TRBV5-8	ASSTDSQNQPQH
TRBJ1-1	TRBV7-6	ASSPTGPSNTEAF
TRBJ2-5	TRBV5-3	ARTTGVEETQY
TRBJ2-2	TRBV30	AWSPYARGHGELF
TRBJ2-3	TRBV10-1	ASSKRTWEMDTQY
TRBJ1-1	TRBV6-5	ASSFTPNTEAF
TRBJ2-7	TRBV20-1	SARGPRAQY
TRBJ1-4	TRBV2	ASSEALIPGEKLF
TRBJ1-6	TRBV14	ASSISQQGHRSPLH
TRBJ1-5	TRBV6-1	ASSEFGTPVSNQPQH
TRBJ2-1	TRBV7-9	ASSSAGLAAYNEQF
TRBJ1-1	TRBV5-1	ASSSTGRGDTEAF
TRBJ2-3	TRBV5-1	ASSPGGKIDTQY
TRBJ2-2	TRBV7-8	ASSRSGGALTGELF
TRBJ1-2	TRBV2	ASKGRVDYGYT
TRBJ1-5	TRBV6-1	ASSEHGGSGQPQH
TRBJ2-7	TRBV4-2	ASSPTSGGAAEQY
TRBJ2-3	TRBV4-1	ASSQELSGGRLPDTQY
TRBJ2-5	TRBV6-4	ASSEGLRGDETQY
TRBJ1-6	TRBV11-2	ASSRKQGSYNSPLH
TRBJ1-5	TRBV4-1	ASSQGLYQPQH
TRBJ1-1	TRBV15	ATSREHPGPEAF
TRBJ2-1	TRBV9	ASSGGDLWEQF
TRBJ1-6	TRBV6-5	ASSYSRGGSPLH
TRBJ1-1	TRBV19	ASSSRENTEAF
TRBJ2-3	TRBV5-1	ASSLGDRVGIADTQY
TRBJ2-7	TRBV9	ASSAGGGWDEQY
TRBJ2-1	TRBV28	ASSPGGLNEQF
TRBJ2-5	TRBV21-1	ASSKERSTGAQETQY
TRBJ2-1	TRBV19	ASSTGGKDEQF
TRBJ2-5	TRBV6-5	ASSTTENQETQY
TRBJ1-6	TRBV21-1	ASSKSDSPLH
TRBJ2-7	TRBV6-1	ASSEVGGGYEQY
TRBJ1-4	TRBV7-8	ASSLGQVGKLF
TRBJ2-2	TRBV7-9	ASSFHHRYSAGELF
TRBJ1-5	TRBV12-2	ASRLDRRGSNQPQH